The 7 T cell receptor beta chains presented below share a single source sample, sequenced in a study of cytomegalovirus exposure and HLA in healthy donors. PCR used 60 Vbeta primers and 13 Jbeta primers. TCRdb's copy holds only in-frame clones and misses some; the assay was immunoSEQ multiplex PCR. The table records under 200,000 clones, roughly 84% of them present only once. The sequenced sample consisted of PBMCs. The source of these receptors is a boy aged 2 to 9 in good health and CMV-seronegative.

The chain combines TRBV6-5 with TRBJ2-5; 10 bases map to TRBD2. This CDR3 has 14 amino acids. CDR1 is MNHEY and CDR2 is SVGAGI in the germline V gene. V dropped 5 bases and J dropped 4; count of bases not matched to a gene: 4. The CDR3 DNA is TGTGCCAGCAGTGTCTCTAGCGGGAGAGAGACCCAGTACTTC. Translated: CASSVSSGRETQYF.

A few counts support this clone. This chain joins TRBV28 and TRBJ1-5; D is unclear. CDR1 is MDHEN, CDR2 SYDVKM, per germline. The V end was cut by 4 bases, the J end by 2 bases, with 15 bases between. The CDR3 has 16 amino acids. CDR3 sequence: CASSSAEDLGNQPQHF. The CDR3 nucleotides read TGTGCCAGCAGTTCGGCAGAGGATCTTGGCAATCAGCCCCAGCATTTT.

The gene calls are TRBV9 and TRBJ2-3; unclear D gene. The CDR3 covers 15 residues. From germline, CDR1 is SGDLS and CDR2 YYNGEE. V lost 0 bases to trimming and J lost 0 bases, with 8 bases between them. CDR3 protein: CASSVDQRSTDTQYF. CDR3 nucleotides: TGTGCCAGCAGCGTAGACCAGAGGAGCACAGATACGCAGTATTTT.

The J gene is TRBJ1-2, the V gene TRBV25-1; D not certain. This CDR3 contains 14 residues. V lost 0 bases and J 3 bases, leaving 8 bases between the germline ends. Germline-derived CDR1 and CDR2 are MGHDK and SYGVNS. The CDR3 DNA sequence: TGTGCCAGCAGTGAATATGAGGCGGACTATGGCTACACCTTC. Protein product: CASSEYEADYGYTF.

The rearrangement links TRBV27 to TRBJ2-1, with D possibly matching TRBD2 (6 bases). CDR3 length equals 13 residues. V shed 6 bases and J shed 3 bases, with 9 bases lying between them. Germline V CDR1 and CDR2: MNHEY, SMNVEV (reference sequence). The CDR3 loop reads CASRNGGYNEQFF. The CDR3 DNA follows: TGTGCCAGCAGAAACGGGGGCTACAATGAGCAGTTCTTC.

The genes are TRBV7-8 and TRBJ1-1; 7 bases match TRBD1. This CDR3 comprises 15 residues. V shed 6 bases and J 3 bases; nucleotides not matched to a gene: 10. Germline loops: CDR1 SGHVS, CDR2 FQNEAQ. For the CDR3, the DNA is TGTGCCAGCAGGCTTCTACAGGGGACGGACACTGAAGCTTTCTTT. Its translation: CASRLLQGTDTEAFF.

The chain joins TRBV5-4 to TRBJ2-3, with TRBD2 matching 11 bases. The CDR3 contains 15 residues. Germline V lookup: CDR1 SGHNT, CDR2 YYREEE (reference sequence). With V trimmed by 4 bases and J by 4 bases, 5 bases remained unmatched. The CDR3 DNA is TGTGCCAGCAGCCGCACTAGCGGGAGCCCAGATACGCAGTATTTT. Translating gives CASSRTSGSPDTQYF.